This T cell receptor beta chain was documented in a study of technical replicates of blood from a few donors. Produced via immunoSEQ multiplex PCR; TCRdb's table is partial and in-frame only. The sample includes tens of thousands of clones, 90% of them seen just once. Germline loops: CDR1 SQVTM, CDR2 ANQGSEA. This CDR3 has 11 amino acids. V gave up 7 bases and J gave up 2 bases, with 8 bases separating them. The material sequenced was PBMCs. The receptor's source is a human donor in good health. Some clones in this sample may be carry-over from other donors' samples. The chain recombines TRBV29-1 with TRBJ1-2; no definite D call. The CDR3 loop reads CSDFENYGYTF. The DNA of the CDR3 is TGCAGCGACTTTGAGAACTATGGCTACACCTTC. Full variable domain (remainder filled in from reference TRBV29-1 and TRBJ1-2): SAVISQKPSRDICQRGTSLTIQCQVDSQVTMMFWYRQQPGQSLTLIATANQGSEATYESGFVIDKFPISRPNLTFSTLTVSNMSPEDSSIYLCSDFENYGYTFGSGTRLTVV.